These 18 T cell receptor beta chains originate from one sample sequenced in a study of CD4 and CD8 cells across lung adenocarcinoma regions. TCRdb recomputed calls from the PCR reads with MiXCR, one row per CDR3 protein. The sample contains just over 20,000 distinct CDR3 sequences, less than 65% of which appear only once. Source material: CD8+ T cells from the center of a lung tumor. The receptors come from a female donor with lung adenocarcinoma. The CD4 and CD8 labels of this study may be unreliable.

About this clonotype: At one end, the junction sequence differs from germline, possibly due to a read error. The chain couples TRBV6-1 to TRBJ2-2; TRBD1 matches 10 bases. Germline V lookup: CDR1 MNHNS, CDR2 SASEGT. The CDR3 covers 15 residues. Written as DNA, the CDR3 is TGTGCCAGCAGGAGGATGGGACAGGGGACCGGGGAGCTGTTCTTT. The encoded protein is CASRRMGQGTGELFF.

The rearrangement joins TRBV6-1 to TRBJ2-1; TRBD2 is a possible D gene (6 bases). CDR3 length: 12 residues. Germline V gene lookup returns CDR1 MNHNS and CDR2 SASEGT. The V and J ends lost 11 bases and 9 bases respectively, with 17 bases between them. CDR3 amino acids: CAGGRGYGEQFF. The CDR3 DNA follows: TGTGCCGGGGGGAGAGGGTACGGTGAGCAGTTCTTC.

J is TRBJ2-4 and V is TRBV6-1; D might be TRBD2 (6 bases). Gene TRBJ2-5 matches the end of the DNA better, so the J call may be wrong. The length of the CDR3 is 14 residues. Looked up from germline, CDR1 is MNHNS and CDR2 is SASEGT. The CDR3 nucleotides read TGTGCCACCAAGGTCCCGGGAGAGGAAGAGACCCAGTACTTC. Translated: CATKVPGEEETQYF.

This rearrangement joins TRBV6-1 to TRBJ2-1; weak D call: TRBD2 (6 bases). The V gene's germline CDR1 is MNHNS and CDR2 SASEGT. The CDR3 runs 15 residues. Trimming took 8 bases from V and 6 from J, leaving 20 bases between them. CDR3 residues: CASEREKGYSNEQFF. The CDR3 region has the DNA TGTGCCAGCGAACGGGAGAAGGGCTACTCCAATGAGCAGTTCTTC.

Comment on this clonotype: A junction end diverges from the germline sequence, so it may reflect a read error. The chain recombines TRBV12-3 or TRBV12-4 with TRBJ2-3, with D possibly matching TRBD2 (6 bases). This CDR3 is 15 amino acids long. The CDR3 protein is CASSSPPGAKDIQYF. The CDR3 DNA reads TGTGCCAGCAGCTCGCCGCCGGGAGCGAAAGATATTCAGTATTTC.

As regards this clonotype: One junction end does not reproduce the germline sequence, and a read error may be involved. The chain combines TRBV20-1 with TRBJ2-3; TRBD1 matches 7 bases. CDR1 DFQATT and CDR2 SNEGSKA come from the germline V gene (reference sequence). The CDR3 runs 13 residues. The CDR3 loop is CSAPGPGTETQYF. The CDR3 nucleotides are TGCAGTGCACCGGGACCCGGGACAGAGACCCAGTACTTT.

This clonotype was counted ten times or more. J is TRBJ2-1 and V is TRBV6-5, with D tentatively TRBD2 (5 bases). This CDR3 spans 15 amino acids. Trimming removed 6 bases from V and 0 bases from J, with 12 bases in between. Germline values: CDR1 MNHEY, CDR2 SVGAGI. CDR3 protein: CASSLAPPSYNEQFF. CDR3 sequence (DNA): TGTGCCAGCAGCTTAGCGCCGCCCTCCTACAATGAGCAGTTCTTC.

This clonotype was seen a few times. The V and J genes are TRBV6-1 and TRBJ1-5, with D possibly being TRBD1 (5 bases). The germline CDR1 and CDR2 sequences are MNHNS and SASEGT. The CDR3 runs 17 residues. V was pared by 10 bases and J by 2 bases, with 24 bases between. This CDR3 reads CATRTQVRASGNQPQHF. CDR3 bases: TGTGCCACCAGAACACAGGTCCGGGCTTCTGGCAATCAGCCCCAGCATTTT.

In its sample, this clonotype was seen once. This sequence joins TRBV6-5 and TRBJ2-1; 11 bases are shared with TRBD2. The DNA matches TRBJ2-7 better at its end, which makes the J call doubtful. The CDR3 length is 14 residues. Germline lookup yields CDR1 MNHEY and CDR2 SVGAGI. CDR3 amino acids: CASSYGTSGYEQYF. CDR3 DNA: TGTGCCAGCAGTTACGGGACTAGCGGCTACGAGCAGTACTTC.

This clonotype was detected once. The V call is TRBV27, the J call TRBJ2-5; 7 bases are shared with TRBD1. The CDR3 is 15 amino acids. Per germline, CDR1 MNHEY and CDR2 SMNVEV (reference sequence). Unmatched junction bases numbered 9, after V lost 5 bases and J lost 3 bases. The CDR3: CASSLTGVREETQYF. As DNA, the CDR3 is TGTGCCAGCAGTCTTACAGGGGTTCGGGAAGAGACCCAGTACTTC.

A few counts support this clonotype. The gene calls are TRBV14 and TRBJ2-2, with TRBD2 matching over 11 bases. The ends lost 4 bases at V and 6 bases at J; junction bases unmatched: 13. Germline V lookup: CDR1 SGHDN, CDR2 FVKESK. The CDR3 is 18 amino acids. The CDR3 nucleotides are TGTGCCAGCAGCCCGCCTCTTGCCCGACTAGCGGGATCCGGGGAGCTGTTTTTT. Translating it yields CASSPPLARLAGSGELFF.

This clonotype was recorded at least ten times. V and J are TRBV6-5 and TRBJ2-1; D might be TRBD1 (6 bases). The V end lost 0 bases, the J end lost 9 bases, and 9 bases lay between the germline ends. The CDR3 runs 13 residues. From germline, CDR1 is MNHEY and CDR2 SVGAGI. Here the CDR3 DNA reads TGTGCCAGCAGTTACTCCCAGGGGCTTGAGCAGTTCTTC. Its translation is CASSYSQGLEQFF.

This chain links TRBV6-5 with TRBJ2-2, with D possibly being TRBD1 (5 bases). Germline-derived CDR1 and CDR2 are MNHEY and SVGAGI. This CDR3 is built from 20 residues. Trimming took 0 bases from V and 3 from J, leaving 23 bases between them. This CDR3 reads CASSYSGPGLTTIYTGELFF. The CDR3 DNA reads TGTGCCAGCAGTTACTCGGGTCCAGGGCTTACAACGATCTACACCGGGGAGCTGTTTTTT.

This clonotype was found a few times. This chain joins TRBV7-2 and TRBJ2-2; perhaps D is TRBD1 or TRBD2 (5 bases each). CDR3 length: 16 amino acids. Looked up from germline, CDR1 is SGHTA and CDR2 is FQGNSA. V lost 1 base, J lost 5 bases, and 14 bases lay in between. The CDR3 nucleotides are TGTGCCAGCAGCTTAGTGTGGGGACCCAGGACCGGGGAGCTGTTTTTT. Its translation is CASSLVWGPRTGELFF.

This clonotype was seen many times. The rearrangement uses TRBV7-2 and TRBJ1-3; D unclear. CDR1 is SGHTA, CDR2 FQGNSA, per germline. The CDR3 sequence is 19 residues long. V shed 6 bases and J shed 0 bases, with 24 bases lying between them. The CDR3 reads CASRRLAGLGSLSGNTIYF. The CDR3 bases are TGTGCCAGCAGACGCCTGGCGGGGTTGGGAAGCCTCTCTGGAAACACCATATATTTT.

This chain joins TRBV6-5 and TRBJ2-5, with TRBD2 matching 7 bases. The last part of the DNA fits TRBJ2-7 better; the J call may be wrong. The CDR3 totals 13 residues. Germline V lookup: CDR1 MNHEY, CDR2 SVGAGI. This chain's CDR3 is CASVGLGYYEQYF. The DNA for the CDR3 is TGTGCCAGCGTTGGACTAGGTTACTACGAGCAGTACTTC.

This clonotype qualifies as medium-sized. V gene TRBV6-5 combines with J gene TRBJ2-7; 9 nucleotides line up with TRBD2. CDR1 MNHEY and CDR2 SVGAGI come from the germline V gene. CDR3 length: 15 residues. The V and J ends lost 7 bases and 0 bases, in that order; junction bases with no gene match: 7. CDR3 in amino acids: CASNRLAGTSYEQYV. The CDR3 DNA reads as TGTGCCAGCAATCGCCTAGCGGGAACCTCCTACGAGCAGTACGTC.

The chain couples TRBV10-2 to TRBJ2-3, with D perhaps being TRBD1 or TRBD2 (5 bases each). The J call may not be correct, given that the DNA end is closer to TRBJ2-4. Looked up from germline, CDR1 is WSHSY and CDR2 is SAAADI. This CDR3 has 15 residues. CDR3 sequence reads: CGRSTGLRATDIQYF. CDR3 bases: TGCGGCCGCAGTACGGGGCTGCGGGCCACAGATATTCAGTACTTC.